This T cell receptor beta chain was sequenced for a study of spatial heterogeneity in lung cancer. Overall study: Detected beta-chain sequences consistently exceeded alpha-chain sequences.

A single record per CDR3 protein comes from TCRdb applying MiXCR to the 5' RACE reads. Among several thousand distinct CDR3 sequences, about 5.1% were seen once, and the ten largest hold about 9.2%. Germline V gives CDR1 DFQATT, CDR2 SNEGSKA (reference sequence). This CDR3 has 13 amino acids. With V trimmed by 7 bases and J by 8 bases, 9 bases remained unmatched. Noted time point: sample taken at primary tumor resection. Donors were 55 to 75 untreated early-stage non-small cell lung cancer patients. Unsorted whole RNA samples from tumor, nontumor lung or frozen PBMC were sequenced. This clonotype has only a few counts.

The rearrangement uses TRBV20-1 and TRBJ1-4; 8 positions match TRBD1. Sequencing used normal lung tissue next to the tumor, obtained at surgery. The receptor's source is a female donor with early-stage non-small cell lung cancer. The CDR3 protein is CSGTTGVREKLFF. The CDR3 nucleotides read TGCAGTGGAACGACAGGGGTTCGGGAAAAACTGTTTTTT.